The present T cell receptor (beta chain) was sequenced within a study of identifying expanded T cells in peripheral blood. Assay used: immunoSEQ multiplex PCR; TCRdb lists only in-frame clones, some missing. The data hold about 86,000 clones, with about 85% observed a single time. This clone was seen a few times. Germline V gene data show CDR1 as LNHDA and CDR2 as SQIVND (reference sequence). The CDR3 consists of 14 residues. V lost 5 bases to trimming and J lost 4 bases, with 14 bases between them. The sample consisted of blood. V and J are TRBV19 and TRBJ1-2, with D possibly matching TRBD1 (6 bases). The sequence came from a person aged 18-70 years in good health. The CDR3 bases are TGTGCCAGTAGTCCGCGGACAGAAAGCTATGGCTACACCTTC. Its protein product is CASSPRTESYGYTF.